A selection of T cell receptor beta chains follows, all from one sample in a study of tumor-infiltrating lymphocytes in primary liver carcinoma. A single record per CDR3 protein comes from TCRdb applying MiXCR to the multiplex PCR reads. The sample lists 75,000 to 90,000 distinct CDR3 sequences; about three quarters were seen once. Sequencing was done on a sample of liver tumor tissue from sampling region 1. These receptors were collected from a man aged 35 to 55 with primary liver carcinoma and hepatitis B virus infection. Both conserved end residues are part of each CDR3. D genes are given only for firm matches. A clone size is listed for some rows: how often the clone was seen (once, few, many), or a class if it is expanded.

v_gene	j_gene	d_gene	abundance	CDR3aa	CDR3nt
TRBV29-1	TRBJ2-5	TRBD1	.	CTVDGTGAQETQYF	TGCACCGTTGATGGGACAGGGGCCCAGGAGACCCAGTACTTT
TRBV11-2	TRBJ2-1	.	.	CTSSLVRNEEFF	TGTACCAGCAGCTTAGTCAGGAATGAGGAGTTCTTC
TRBV2	TRBJ2-3	TRBD2	.	CASRMTSGTDTQRF	TGTGCCAGCAGAATGACTAGCGGCACAGATACGCAGCGTTTT
TRBV6-2/TRBV6-3	TRBJ1-5	.	many	CASAGSNQPQHF	TGTGCCAGCGCGGGAAGCAATCAGCCCCAGCATTTT
TRBV6-2/TRBV6-3	TRBJ2-5	.	.	CASNNSQETQYF	TGTGCCAGCAACAACAGCCAAGAGACCCAGTACTTC
TRBV10-1	TRBJ1-1	.	.	CVNRGGVTEAFF	TGCGTCAACAGAGGAGGTGTCACTGAAGCTTTCTTT
TRBV11-1	TRBJ1-2	.	.	CGSSPGHYYGYIF	TGTGGCAGCAGCCCGGGACACTACTACGGCTACATCTTC
TRBV4-2	TRBJ2-2	.	.	CASSQDEDEHSAGELFF	TGTGCCAGCAGCCAAGACGAGGACGAGCATTCAGCCGGTGAGCTGTTTTTT
TRBV6-6	TRBJ2-1	.	many	CASSYLGNSPYNEQFF	TGTGCCAGCAGTTACCTCGGGAATTCCCCCTACAATGAGCAGTTCTTC
TRBV7-8	TRBJ2-7	.	.	CISSLEGGRSYEQYF	TGTATCAGCAGCTTAGAAGGGGGACGGTCCTACGAGCAGTACTTC
TRBV29-1	TRBJ2-1	TRBD2	many	CSVEDFRLAVNNEQFF	TGCAGCGTTGAAGATTTTAGACTAGCGGTCAACAATGAGCAGTTCTTC
TRBV6-5	TRBJ2-2	.	.	CASSYPVDSTGELFF	TGTGCAAGCAGTTACCCAGTGGACAGCACCGGGGAGCTGTTTTTT
TRBV6-6	TRBJ2-7	.	.	CTSSASGVQDEQYF	TGTACCAGCAGTGCCTCCGGGGTACAGGATGAGCAGTACTTC
TRBV28	TRBJ2-5	TRBD1	.	CASSLIRQGYETLYF	TGTGCCAGCAGTCTGATACGACAGGGATACGAGACCCTGTACTTC
TRBV6-5	TRBJ2-1	.	few	CASSCSSHEQFF	TGTGCCAGCAGTTGCTCGAGTCATGAGCAGTTCTTC
TRBV6-1	TRBJ1-3	.	.	CASGGQGPGNTIYF	TGTGCCAGCGGTGGACAAGGACCTGGAAACACCATATATTTT
TRBV14	TRBJ2-5	.	.	CASSQVVKVKNF	TGTGCCAGCAGCCAAGTTGTTAAGGTGAAGAATTTC
TRBV29-1	TRBJ2-7	.	.	CSVSDGPGSNEKYF	TGCAGCGTCTCCGATGGGCCAGGGTCAAACGAGAAGTACTTC
TRBV28	TRBJ1-1	.	.	CASSPTLTGLNITEAFF	TGTGCCAGCAGTCCTACCCTGACGGGGTTGAATATCACTGAAGCTTTCTTT
TRBV6-5	TRBJ2-2	.	few	CASSYAVDGTGKLFF	TGTGCCAGCAGTTACGCAGTGGACGGCACCGGGAAACTGTTCTTT
TRBV4-1	TRBJ2-3	TRBD2	.	CASSQDCREGSDTQYF	TGCGCCAGCAGCCAAGATTGTCGGGAGGGCTCCGATACGCAGTATTTT
TRBV12-3/TRBV12-4	TRBJ2-2	TRBD1	.	CAGTLTGVLFGELFF	TGTGCCGGCACCCTGACAGGGGTCTTATTCGGGGAGCTGTTTTTT
TRBV6-2/TRBV6-3	TRBJ1-2	.	.	CVNSYSVRVGYTF	TGTGTCAACAGTTACTCTGTACGGGTAGGCTACACCTTC
TRBV12-3/TRBV12-4	TRBJ1-1	.	.	CASSLGGREVSF	TGTGCAAGCAGTTTGGGGGGTAGGGAAGTTTCCTTT
TRBV5-4	TRBJ2-5	TRBD1	.	CASGDGETGQGTQYF	TGTGCCAGCGGCGATGGGGAGACAGGGCAAGGGACCCAGTACTTC
TRBV30	TRBJ2-3	.	few	CAWSTQLGSGLPVSPDTQYF	TGTGCCTGGAGTACCCAGCTGGGTAGCGGCTTGCCCGTTTCCCCAGATACGCAGTATTTT
TRBV7-8	TRBJ1-2	.	.	CASSPEGAGSYTF	TGTGCCAGTAGCCCCGAAGGGGCGGGGAGTTACACCTTC
TRBV6-5	TRBJ2-3	TRBD1	.	CASRLGTGNYDKQYF	TGTGCCAGCAGACTAGGGACAGGCAATTACGATAAGCAGTATTTT
TRBV28	TRBJ2-3	TRBD2	.	CASSDRAFGGREADTRYF	TGTGCCAGCAGTGATAGGGCGTTTGGCGGGAGAGAGGCAGATACGCGGTATTTT
TRBV29-1	TRBJ2-6	TRBD1	.	CSVEQGASGANVLAF	TGCAGCGTTGAACAGGGGGCCTCTGGGGCCAACGTCTTGGCTTTC
TRBV11-2	TRBJ1-2	.	.	CASSPLWARGYTF	TGTGCCAGCAGCCCCCTTTGGGCCCGTGGCTACACCTTC
TRBV12-3/TRBV12-4	TRBJ2-5	.	.	CASSLIGGETQYF	TGTGCCAGCAGTCTGATAGGAGGGGAGACCCAGTACTTC
TRBV20-1	TRBJ2-1	.	once	CSARVGKDEQFF	TGCAGTGCTAGGGTAGGGAAGGATGAGCAGTTCTTC
TRBV24-1	TRBJ1-2	.	few	CATSDLNEDIYGCTF	TGTGCCACCAGTGATCTGAATGAGGACATTTATGGCTGCACCTTC
TRBV24-1	TRBJ2-1	.	.	CAASDAGRHNEQFF	TGTGCCGCCAGTGACGCTGGACGTCACAATGAGCAGTTCTTC
TRBV10-3	TRBJ1-5	.	.	CAMSESQGRVSQPQHF	TGTGCCATGAGTGAGTCACAGGGAAGGGTCAGTCAGCCCCAGCATTTT
TRBV12-3/TRBV12-4	TRBJ2-7	.	few	CANSFGSYEQYF	TGTGCCAACAGTTTCGGATCCTACGAACAGTACTTC
TRBV6-6	TRBJ2-2	.	once	CASSLSSGELFF	TGTGCCAGTAGCCTATCCTCCGGGGAGCTGTTTTTT
TRBV7-9	TRBJ2-4	.	many	CASSLDLTKNIQYF	TGTGCCAGCAGCTTGGACTTGACCAAAAACATTCAGTACTTC
TRBV6-1	TRBJ1-1	.	.	CTSKDFMHTEAFF	TGTACCAGCAAAGATTTCATGCACACTGAAGCTTTCTTT
TRBV5-4	TRBJ2-3	TRBD2	.	CASSSPGLVGGDRQYF	TGTGCCAGCAGCTCCCCGGGACTAGTGGGAGGAGATAGGCAGTATTTT
TRBV28	TRBJ1-1	.	many	CASNLGGAPEAFF	TGTGCCAGCAATTTGGGGGGAGCCCCCGAAGCTTTCTTT
TRBV12-3/TRBV12-4	TRBJ2-3	.	.	CANTMIGDTQYF	TGTGCCAACACCATGATAGGGGATACGCAGTATTTT
TRBV4-2	TRBJ2-3	.	.	CASSQYHREMVGTDTQYF	TGTGCCAGCAGCCAATATCACCGGGAGATGGTTGGAACAGATACACAGTATTTT
TRBV6-6	TRBJ2-2	.	few	CASSSLGHGAGGLFF	TGTGCCAGCAGTTCCCTGGGGCATGGGGCCGGGGGGCTGTTTTTT
TRBV5-4	TRBJ1-2	.	.	CTNSADRHYGYTF	TGTACCAACAGCGCGGACCGCCACTATGGCTACACCTTC
TRBV6-5	TRBJ1-1	.	many	CASSKQENTEAFF	TGTGCCAGCAGCAAGCAGGAGAACACTGAAGCTTTCTTT
TRBV5-1	TRBJ2-7	.	.	CASRNRDGYTYEQYF	TGCGCCAGCAGGAACAGGGACGGTTATACCTACGAGCAGTACTTC
TRBV4-2	TRBJ2-7	TRBD2	.	CACSQAGDLTLFFF	TGTGCCTGCAGCCAAGCGGGGGACTTGACCCTGTTTTTCTTC
TRBV7-9	TRBJ2-3	TRBD2	.	CATSLGESASGVTDTQYF	TGTGCCACCAGCTTAGGCGAATCAGCTAGCGGGGTCACAGATACGCAGTATTTT
TRBV29-1	TRBJ2-2	.	.	CSVWRAAVNTGELFF	TGCAGCGTTTGGCGAGCGGCAGTGAACACCGGGGAGCTGTTTTTT
TRBV11-1	TRBJ2-1	.	.	CARSLGRVNGQFF	TGTGCCAGGAGCTTAGGCCGGGTAAATGGGCAGTTCTTC
TRBV13	TRBJ2-1	.	.	CASSPRLPGPSYNERFF	TGTGCCAGCAGCCCTAGATTGCCCGGCCCGTCCTACAATGAGCGGTTCTTC
TRBV5-1	TRBJ1-1	.	many	CASSQAAGGTEAFF	TGCGCCAGCAGCCAAGCGGCGGGGGGCACTGAAGCTTTCTTT